The 7 T cell receptor beta chains reported below all come from one sample, sequenced in a study of CD8+ T cells in alopecia areata. Extracted RNA was reverse transcribed into cDNA, the sequencing template. The method was immunoSEQ multiplex PCR; TCRdb's version includes in-frame clones alone and lacks a portion of them. Among some 120,000 clones listed, roughly 50% were seen once. Treatment indicated: oral pan-JAK inhibitor, 5-10 mg twice daily. The specimen comprised CD8+ T cells sorted from blood, sampled at week 24, from a patient treated with tofacitinib. The receptors derive from a human donor with alopecia areata.

The gene calls are TRBV7-9 and TRBJ1-1; D possibly corresponds to TRBD1 (5 bases). The CDR3 consists of 14 residues. CDR1 is SEHNR, CDR2 FQNEAQ, per germline (reference sequence). V lost 5 bases and J lost 0, with 10 bases in between. DNA for the CDR3: TGTGCCAGCAGCACCGGGACCCTGAACACTGAAGCTTTCTTT. It translates to CASSTGTLNTEAFF.

V usage is TRBV10-3 and J usage is TRBJ2-7, with 8 nucleotides matching TRBD1. CDR3 length: 13 residues. Germline CDR1 is ENHRY and CDR2 is SYGVKD. The V and J ends lost 3 bases and 7 bases, in that order; junction bases with no gene match: 5. The CDR3 region is CAISDDRGREQYF. In DNA form, the CDR3 reads TGTGCCATCAGTGATGACAGGGGAAGGGAGCAGTACTTC.

This clone was found once. This sequence joins TRBV11-2 and TRBJ2-5, with 7 nucleotides matching TRBD1. This CDR3 is built from 13 residues. V was clipped by 3 bases and J by 5 bases; unmatched bases: 3. CDR1 and CDR2 (germline): SGHAT, FQNNGV. CDR3: CASSFDRVETQYF. As DNA, the CDR3 is TGTGCCAGCAGCTTCGACAGGGTTGAGACCCAGTACTTC. The whole variable domain, filled in from reference TRBV11-2 and TRBJ2-5, reads EAGVAQSPRYKIIEKRQSVAFWCNPISGHATLYWYQQILGQGPKLLIQFQNNGVVDDSQLPKDRFSAERLKGVDSTLKIQPAKLEDSAVYLCASSFDRVETQYFGPGTRLLVL.

The chain carries TRBV27 and TRBJ2-1, with TRBD2 identical over 7 bases. The CDR3 sequence is 16 residues long. The trim removed 5 bases at V and 4 bases at J, leaving 11 bases unmatched. Germline CDR1 reads MNHEY; CDR2 reads SMNVEV (reference sequence). The CDR3 DNA sequence: TGTGCCAGCAGTACTCCCGAGCGGGGAGGGTACAATGAGCAGTTCTTC. It translates to CASSTPERGGYNEQFF.

V and J are TRBV4-3 and TRBJ2-7, with TRBD2 matching 7 bases. The germline V gene has CDR1 LGHNA and CDR2 YSLEER. V dropped 0 bases and J dropped 3; count of bases not matched to a gene: 2. The CDR3 has 14 amino acids. CDR3 in DNA: TGCGCCAGCAGCCAAGATCCTAGCGGCTACGAGCAGTACTTC. This encodes CASSQDPSGYEQYF.

CDR3 DNA: TGCGCCAGCACCAGTGGGGGATCGGAGGGCTACACCTTC. As protein: CASTSGGSEGYTF. The V and J genes are TRBV10-2 and TRBJ1-2; possible D gene TRBD1, 5 bases. The germline gives CDR1 WSHSY, CDR2 SAAADI. The CDR3 sequence is 13 residues long. V lost 7 bases and J lost 8, with 17 bases in between.

This clone turned up a few times. J is TRBJ2-7 and V is TRBV5-1; D unresolved. The CDR3 covers 12 residues. CDR1 SGHRS and CDR2 YFSETQ come from the germline V gene. V gave up 4 bases and J gave up 6 bases, with 11 bases separating them. As DNA, the CDR3 is TGCGCCAGCAGCGGGCAGGATCTCGAGCAGTACTTC. Amino acid sequence: CASSGQDLEQYF.